This TCR beta chain emerged from a study of CD8+ T cells in alopecia areata. Germline CDR1 SGHDT, CDR2 YYEEEE. CDR3 size: 13 residues. V lost 4 bases and J lost 0, with 5 bases in between. As the sequencing template, cDNA was produced by extracting RNA and reverse transcribing it. TCRdb keeps only in-frame clones here, not all; method: immunoSEQ multiplex PCR. The repertoire holds 220,000 or so clones, with approximately 61% as singletons. The chain employs TRBV5-6 and TRBJ1-3; D not resolved. This TCR came from a human donor with alopecia areata. Source: CD4+ T cells sorted from blood, taken at week 0. CDR3 amino acids: CASSLSSGNTIYF. The DNA for the CDR3 is TGTGCCAGCAGCCTGAGCTCTGGAAACACCATATATTTT.